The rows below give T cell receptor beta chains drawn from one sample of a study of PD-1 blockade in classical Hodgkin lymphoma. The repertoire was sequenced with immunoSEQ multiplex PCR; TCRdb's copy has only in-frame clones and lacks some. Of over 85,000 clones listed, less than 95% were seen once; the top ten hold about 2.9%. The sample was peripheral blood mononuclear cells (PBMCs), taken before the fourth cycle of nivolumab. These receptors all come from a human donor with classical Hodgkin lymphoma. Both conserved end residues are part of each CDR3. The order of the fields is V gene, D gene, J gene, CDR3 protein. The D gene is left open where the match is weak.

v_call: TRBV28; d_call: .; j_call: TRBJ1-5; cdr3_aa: CASSLVRDTYQPQHF
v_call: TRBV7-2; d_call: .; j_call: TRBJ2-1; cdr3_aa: CASRQTDDILFF
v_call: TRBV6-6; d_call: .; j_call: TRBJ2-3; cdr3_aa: CASRRTTPGDTQYF
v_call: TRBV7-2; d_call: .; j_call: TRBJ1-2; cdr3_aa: CASSLAGADAYTF
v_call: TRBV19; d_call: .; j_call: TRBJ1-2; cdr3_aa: CASSISGQSSYGYTF
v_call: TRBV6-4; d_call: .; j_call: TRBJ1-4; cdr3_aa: CASSGPSGKLFF
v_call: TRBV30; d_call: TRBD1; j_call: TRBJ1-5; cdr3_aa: CAWTGGTSNQPQHF
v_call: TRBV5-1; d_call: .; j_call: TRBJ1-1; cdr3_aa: CASSFEGENTEAFF
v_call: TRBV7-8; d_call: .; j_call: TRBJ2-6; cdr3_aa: CASSLVTGANVLTF
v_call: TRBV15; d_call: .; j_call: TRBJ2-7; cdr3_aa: CATSRDPGYEQYF
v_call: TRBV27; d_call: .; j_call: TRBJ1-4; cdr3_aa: CASSLAGGEKLFF
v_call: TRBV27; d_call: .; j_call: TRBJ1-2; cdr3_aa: CATGGRNYGYTF
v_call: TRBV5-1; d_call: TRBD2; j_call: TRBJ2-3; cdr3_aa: CASSFGTSGRTDTQYF
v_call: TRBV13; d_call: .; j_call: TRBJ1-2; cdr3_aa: CASSLGGHMGYTF
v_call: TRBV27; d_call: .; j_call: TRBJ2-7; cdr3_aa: CASSELGYPPYEQYF
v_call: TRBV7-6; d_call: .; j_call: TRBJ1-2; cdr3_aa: CASSPTLGGNYGYTF
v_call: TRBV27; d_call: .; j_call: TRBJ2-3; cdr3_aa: CASGATQGGRTDTQYF
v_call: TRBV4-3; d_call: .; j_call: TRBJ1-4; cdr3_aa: CASSQEAAGYEKLFF
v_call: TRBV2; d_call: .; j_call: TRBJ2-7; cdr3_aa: CASTTDRSEYEQYF
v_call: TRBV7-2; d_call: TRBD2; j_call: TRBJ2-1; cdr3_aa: CASSFASGEQFF
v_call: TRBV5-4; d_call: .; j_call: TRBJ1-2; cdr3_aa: CASSLGAGSTDYGYTF
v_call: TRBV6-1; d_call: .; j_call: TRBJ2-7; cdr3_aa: CASSERRLAYEQYF
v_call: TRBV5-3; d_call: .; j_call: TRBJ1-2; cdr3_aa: CARSLLQPNDYGYTF
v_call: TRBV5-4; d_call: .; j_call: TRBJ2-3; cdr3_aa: CASSLETGTLGDTQYF
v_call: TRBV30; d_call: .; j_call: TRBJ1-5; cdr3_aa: CAWSVIRRKIGGQESNQPQHF